These 16 T cell receptor beta chains share one sample of origin, sequenced in a study of blood T cell repertoires in COVID-19. Profiled with immunoSEQ multiplex PCR; TCRdb holds only in-frame clones, not every one. There are over 150,000 clones in the sample; over 80% occur only once, and 8% to 9.5% lies in the top ten. The sequenced sample consisted of peripheral blood. All receptors derive from a woman older than 75 with active or convalescent COVID-19.

This clone was observed a handful of times. The CDR3 region has the DNA TGTGCCAGCAGCGCACCCGGGTCCCCCGACAACACTGAAGCTTTCTTT. The encoded protein is CASSAPGSPDNTEAFF. The rearrangement uses TRBV9 and TRBJ1-1; D is unclear. Germline CDR1 reads SGDLS; CDR2 reads YYNGEE. The CDR3 runs 16 residues. V gave up 3 bases and J gave up 2 bases, with 17 bases separating them.

The V gene is TRBV5-4, the J gene TRBJ2-7; possibly TRBD1 for D (7 bases). V lost 3 bases and J lost 7, with 23 bases in between. Germline-derived CDR1 and CDR2 are SGHNT and YYREEE (reference sequence). This CDR3 region has 16 residues. The CDR3 spells CASSSGGGRWGEEQYF. DNA for the CDR3: TGTGCCAGCAGCTCAGGAGGGGGCCGGTGGGGGGAGGAGCAGTACTTC.

The V gene is TRBV7-9, the J gene TRBJ1-1; 8 nucleotides agree with TRBD1. This CDR3 comprises 15 residues. In germline, CDR1 is SEHNR, CDR2 FQNEAQ (reference sequence). V trimming: 5 bases; J trimming: 8 bases; junction bases outside the gene matches: 13. DNA for the CDR3: TGTGCCAGCAGCGCTCACAGGGGGAAGATCCTAGAAGCTTTCTTT. Amino acid sequence: CASSAHRGKILEAFF.

The sample holds a few counts of this clone. The gene calls are TRBV29-1 and TRBJ2-7, with 7 bases identical to TRBD1. This CDR3 comprises 14 residues. Germline V gives CDR1 SQVTM, CDR2 ANQGSEA. The V segment lost 5 bases and the J segment 6 bases; nucleotides outside the gene matches: 13. CDR3 region: CSVTTRDRPLEQYF. CDR3 nucleotides: TGCAGCGTTACCACCCGGGACAGACCCCTCGAGCAGTACTTC.

V usage is TRBV5-1 and J usage is TRBJ2-5, with 9 positions matching TRBD2. The V segment lost 0 bases and the J segment 5 bases; nucleotides outside the gene matches: 5. CDR3 size: 15 residues. The germline gives CDR1 SGHRS, CDR2 YFSETQ. The CDR3 sequence: CASSLGSSGVETQYF. Here the CDR3 DNA reads TGCGCCAGCAGCTTGGGGTCTAGCGGGGTTGAGACCCAGTACTTC.

The chain carries TRBV2 and TRBJ1-2; maybe TRBD1 (5 bases). The germline CDR1 and CDR2 sequences are SNHLY and FYNNEI. The CDR3 is made up of 11 amino acids. V was shortened by 8 bases and J by 4 bases, with 8 bases between the two germline ends. This CDR3 reads CASSGGYGYTF. For the CDR3, the DNA is TGTGCCAGCTCGGGGGGCTATGGCTACACCTTC.

The chain links TRBV19 to TRBJ1-5; TRBD1 might be the D (5 bases). CDR1 is LNHDA and CDR2 is SQIVND in the germline V gene (reference sequence). The CDR3 contains 16 residues. V was trimmed by 7 bases and J by 0 bases, leaving 16 bases between them. This chain's CDR3 is CASTWGVDNSNQPQHF. In DNA form, the CDR3 reads TGTGCCAGTACCTGGGGGGTGGACAATAGCAATCAGCCCCAGCATTTT.

As DNA, the CDR3 is TGTGCCAGTAGTAACATGGCCCGAGGGGGCTACACCTTC. Translated: CASSNMARGGYTF. The chain recombines TRBV19 with TRBJ1-2; D is uncertain. The CDR3 has 13 residues. Trimming removed 4 bases at V and 8 bases at J, with 14 bases between. The germline gives CDR1 LNHDA, CDR2 SQIVND (reference sequence).

The chain links TRBV19 to TRBJ1-4; 9 bases match TRBD1. This CDR3 has 14 amino acids. The trim removed 0 bases at V and 13 bases at J, leaving 6 bases unmatched. Germline V lookup: CDR1 LNHDA, CDR2 SQIVND (reference sequence). DNA of the CDR3: TGTGCCAGTAGTATAGAACAGGGGGCGCGAGGACTGTTTTTT. Protein sequence: CASSIEQGARGLFF.

The V gene is TRBV9, the J gene TRBJ2-1; weak D call: TRBD2 (6 bases). The CDR3 is 18 residues long. Trimming removed 0 bases at V and 0 bases at J, with 16 bases between. CDR1 SGDLS and CDR2 YYNGEE come from the germline V gene. The CDR3 bases are TGTGCCAGCAGCGTAGTACTAGCCCTACCCCCCTCCTACAATGAGCAGTTCTTC. Translated: CASSVVLALPPSYNEQFF.

This chain uses TRBV9 with TRBJ1-2; tentatively, D is TRBD1 (6 bases). This CDR3 comprises 15 residues. Trimming left V 3 bases short and J 4 bases short, with 16 bases between. From germline, CDR1 is SGDLS and CDR2 YYNGEE. The CDR3 spells CASSATGLSLYGYTF. CDR3 sequence (DNA): TGTGCCAGCAGCGCAACAGGGCTAAGCCTCTATGGCTACACCTTC.

This chain joins TRBV21-1 and TRBJ1-2; the D call in the table, TRBD1, was not verified against the DNA. TRBV21-1 is deemed a pseudogene. The CDR3 covers 12 residues. As DNA, the CDR3 is TGTGCCAGCTCCCCCCCAGTCCAGGGCTACACCTTC. Protein: CASSPPVQGYTF.

The chain has TRBV27 and TRBJ1-1; no reliable D call. The CDR3 runs 13 residues. Germline V lookup: CDR1 MNHEY, CDR2 SMNVEV (reference sequence). Trimming removed 6 bases at V and 2 bases at J, with 10 bases between. The CDR3 sequence: CASRKELNTEAFF. In nucleotides, the CDR3 is TGTGCCAGCAGGAAAGAGCTCAACACTGAAGCTTTCTTT.

This chain uses TRBV5-4 with TRBJ2-3, with 9 positions matching TRBD2. The ends lost 0 bases at V and 7 bases at J; junction bases unmatched: 9. Germline V gene data show CDR1 as SGHNT and CDR2 as YYREEE (reference sequence). CDR3 length: 16 residues. The CDR3 spells CASSLAGASGEYTQYF. The CDR3, as DNA: TGTGCCAGCAGCTTGGCCGGTGCTAGCGGGGAGTATACGCAGTATTTT. Combining the CDR3 with reference TRBV5-4 and TRBJ2-3 gives the whole variable domain ETGVTQSPTHLIKTRGQQVTLRCSSQSGHNTVSWYQQALGQGPQFIFQYYREEENGRGNFPPRFSGLQFPNYSSELNVNALELDDSALYLCASSLAGASGEYTQYFGPGTRLTVL.

The J gene is TRBJ2-1, the V gene TRBV11-2; TRBD2 matches at 7 bases. J gave up 3 bases and V 2 bases, and 4 bases lay outside the gene matches. Germline lookup yields CDR1 SGHAT and CDR2 FQNNGV. CDR3 length: 15 residues. The CDR3 loop reads CASSLRWGGYNEQFF. DNA for the CDR3: TGTGCCAGCAGCTTAAGGTGGGGGGGCTACAATGAGCAGTTCTTC.

This clone has only a few counts. The chain is built from TRBV19 and TRBJ2-7, with TRBD1 as a possible D gene (6 bases). The V end lost 5 bases, the J end lost 1 base, and 15 bases lay between the germline ends. There are 15 residues in the CDR3. Germline-derived CDR1 and CDR2 are LNHDA and SQIVND (reference sequence). CDR3 DNA: TGTGCCAGTAGTCCCCGGGAAGGGGGATCCTACGAGCAGTACTTC. Residues: CASSPREGGSYEQYF.